The following is a T cell receptor beta chain sequence with its context. CDR3 size: 14 residues. CDR1 LGHNT and CDR2 FRNRAP come from the germline V gene. Trimming left V 3 bases short and J 3 bases short, with 12 bases between. This entry belongs to a study of cytomegalovirus exposure and HLA in healthy donors. Researchers ran the PCR with 60 Vbeta and 13 Jbeta primers. The table came from immunoSEQ multiplex PCR; TCRdb's copy has only in-frame clones and leaves some out. The table lists some 130,000 clones, around 79% of them singletons. The receptor was isolated from a female donor in good health and CMV-seronegative. The sequencing sample was made of PBMCs. The rearrangement links TRBV12-5 to TRBJ2-7, with D maybe TRBD1 (5 bases). The CDR3 region is CASGLQDGFYEQYF. Written as DNA, the CDR3 is TGTGCTAGTGGTTTACAGGACGGATTCTACGAGCAGTACTTC. Filled out from reference TRBV12-5 and TRBJ2-7, the complete variable domain reads DARVTQTPRHKVTEMGQEVTMRCQPILGHNTVFWYRQTMMQGLELLAYFRNRAPLDDSGMPKDRFSAEMPDATLATLKIQPSEPRDSAVYFCASGLQDGFYEQYFGPGTRLTVT.